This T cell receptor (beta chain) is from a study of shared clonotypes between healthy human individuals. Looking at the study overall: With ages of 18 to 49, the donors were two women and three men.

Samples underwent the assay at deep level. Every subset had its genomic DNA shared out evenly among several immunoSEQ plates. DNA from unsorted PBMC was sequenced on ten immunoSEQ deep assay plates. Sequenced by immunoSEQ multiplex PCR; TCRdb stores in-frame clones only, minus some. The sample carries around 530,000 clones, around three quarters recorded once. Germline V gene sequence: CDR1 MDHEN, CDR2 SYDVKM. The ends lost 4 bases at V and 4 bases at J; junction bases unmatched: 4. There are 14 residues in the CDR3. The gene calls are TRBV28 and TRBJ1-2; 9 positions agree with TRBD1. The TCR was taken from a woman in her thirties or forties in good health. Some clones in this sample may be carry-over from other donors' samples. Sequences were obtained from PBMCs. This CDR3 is CASSSRGQGYGYTF. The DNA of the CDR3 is TGTGCCAGCAGTTCGAGGGGACAGGGCTATGGCTACACCTTC.